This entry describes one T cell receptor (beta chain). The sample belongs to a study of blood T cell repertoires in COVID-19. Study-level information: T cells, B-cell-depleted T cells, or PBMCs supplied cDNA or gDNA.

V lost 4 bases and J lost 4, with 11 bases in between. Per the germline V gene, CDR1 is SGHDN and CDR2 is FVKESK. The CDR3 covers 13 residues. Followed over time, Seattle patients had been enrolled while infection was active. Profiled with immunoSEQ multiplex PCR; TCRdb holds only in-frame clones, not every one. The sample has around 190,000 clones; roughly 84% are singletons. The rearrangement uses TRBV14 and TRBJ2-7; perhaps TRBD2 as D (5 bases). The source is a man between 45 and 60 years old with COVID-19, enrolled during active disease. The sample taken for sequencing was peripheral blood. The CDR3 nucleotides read TGTGCCAGCAGCCCCCCGGGGATTTACGAGCAGTACTTC. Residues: CASSPPGIYEQYF. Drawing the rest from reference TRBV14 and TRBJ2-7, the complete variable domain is EAGVTQFPSHSVIEKGQTVTLRCDPISGHDNLYWYRRVMGKEIKFLLHFVKESKQDESGMPNNRFLAERTGGTYSTLKVQPAELEDSGVYFCASSPPGIYEQYFGPGTRLTVT.